The 5 T cell receptor beta chains below all came from one sample that was sequenced in a study of blood T cell repertoires in COVID-19. Assay used: immunoSEQ multiplex PCR; TCRdb lists only in-frame clones, some missing. The sample holds about 44,000 clones, 87% seen once. The sample consisted of peripheral blood. These receptors all stem from a woman at least 80 years old in a cohort sampled during active or convalescent COVID-19.

The V and J genes are TRBV13 and TRBJ1-5; D is uncertain. Between the trimmed V and J ends, which lost 5 bases and 2 bases, there was a span of 10 bases. The CDR3 spans 14 residues. The germline V gene has CDR1 PRHDT and CDR2 FYEKMQ (reference sequence). CDR3 sequence reads: CASSATGGNQPQHF. The CDR3 region has the DNA TGTGCCAGCAGCGCTACGGGTGGCAATCAGCCCCAGCATTTT.

The chain has TRBV12-2 and TRBJ2-7; TRBD1 is the table's D call, not checked against the DNA. TRBV12-2 is a pseudogene. This CDR3 is built from 15 residues. The chain's CDR3 is CASRLPTGRYYEQYF. The CDR3 DNA reads TGTGCAAGTCGCTTACCGACAGGGAGGTACTACGAGCAGTACTTC.

The chain joins TRBV2 to TRBJ1-5; 9 nucleotides align to TRBD1. The CDR3 length is 14 residues. Germline CDR1 reads SNHLY; CDR2 reads FYNNEI. J was trimmed by 6 bases and V by 6 bases; bases with no gene match: 6. CDR3 sequence reads: CASRYRQGGQPQHF. CDR3 nucleotides: TGTGCCAGCAGGTATCGACAGGGGGGTCAGCCCCAGCATTTT.

The chain has TRBV10-3 and TRBJ2-3; 8 bases are shared with TRBD2. The CDR3 has 14 amino acids. CDR1 ENHRY and CDR2 SYGVKD come from the germline V gene. The V segment lost 9 bases and the J segment 1 base; nucleotides outside the gene matches: 6. The CDR3 loop is CAITGGPGTDTQYF. The CDR3 DNA reads TGTGCCATAACGGGGGGGCCGGGCACAGATACGCAGTATTTT.

This chain joins TRBV19 and TRBJ2-1; no definite D call. The CDR3 is made up of 19 amino acids. In germline, CDR1 is LNHDA, CDR2 SQIVND (reference sequence). The V end was cut by 5 bases, the J end by 0 bases, with 23 bases between. The CDR3: CASSCTPGVLCSSYNEQFF. CDR3 coding DNA: TGTGCCAGTAGTTGTACTCCGGGTGTGTTATGTAGCTCCTACAATGAGCAGTTCTTC. The full variable domain, its missing parts supplied by reference TRBV19 and TRBJ2-1, is DGGITQSPKYLFRKEGQNVTLSCEQNLNHDAMYWYRQDPGQGLRLIYYSQIVNDFQKGDIAEGYSVSREKKESFPLTVTSAQKNPTAFYLCASSCTPGVLCSSYNEQFFGPGTRLTVL.